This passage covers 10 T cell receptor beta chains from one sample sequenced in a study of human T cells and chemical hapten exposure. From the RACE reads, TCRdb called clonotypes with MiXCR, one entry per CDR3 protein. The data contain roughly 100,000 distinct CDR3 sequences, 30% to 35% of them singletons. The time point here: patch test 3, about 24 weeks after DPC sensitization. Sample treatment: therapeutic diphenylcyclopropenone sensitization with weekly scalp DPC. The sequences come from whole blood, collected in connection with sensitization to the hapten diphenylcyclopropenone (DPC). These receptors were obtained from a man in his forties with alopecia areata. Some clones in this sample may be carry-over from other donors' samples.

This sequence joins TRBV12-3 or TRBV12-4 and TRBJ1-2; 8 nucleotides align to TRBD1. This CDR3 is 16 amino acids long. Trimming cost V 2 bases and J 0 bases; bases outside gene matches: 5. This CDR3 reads CASSLFVQGANYGYTF. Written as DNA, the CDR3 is TGTGCCAGCAGTTTATTCGTACAGGGGGCTAACTATGGCTACACCTTC.

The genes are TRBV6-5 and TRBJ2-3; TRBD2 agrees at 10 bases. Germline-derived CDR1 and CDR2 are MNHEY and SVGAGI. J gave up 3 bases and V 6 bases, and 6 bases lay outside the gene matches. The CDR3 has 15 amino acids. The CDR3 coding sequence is TGTGCCAGCAGCCCTACTAGCGGGATAACAGATACGCAGTATTTT. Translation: CASSPTSGITDTQYF.

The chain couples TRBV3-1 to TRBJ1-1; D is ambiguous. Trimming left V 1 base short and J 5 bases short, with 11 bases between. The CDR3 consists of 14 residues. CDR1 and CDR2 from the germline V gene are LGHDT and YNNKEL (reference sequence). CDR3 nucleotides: TGTGCCAGCAGCCAAGTGCCTTGGAGGACTGAAGCTTTCTTT. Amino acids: CASSQVPWRTEAFF.

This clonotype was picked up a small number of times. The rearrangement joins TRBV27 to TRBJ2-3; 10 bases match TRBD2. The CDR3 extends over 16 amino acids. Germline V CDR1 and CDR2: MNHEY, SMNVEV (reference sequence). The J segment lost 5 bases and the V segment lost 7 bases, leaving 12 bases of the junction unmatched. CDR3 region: CASKYDGASGRDTQYF. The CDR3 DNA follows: TGTGCCAGCAAATATGATGGGGCTAGCGGGAGAGATACGCAGTATTTT.

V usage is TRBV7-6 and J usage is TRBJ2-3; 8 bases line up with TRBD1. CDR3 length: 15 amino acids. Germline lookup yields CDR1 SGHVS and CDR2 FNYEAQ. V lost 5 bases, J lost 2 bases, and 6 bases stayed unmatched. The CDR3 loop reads CASSRTGGLTDTQYF. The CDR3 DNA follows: TGTGCCAGCAGCCGCACAGGGGGACTCACAGATACGCAGTATTTT. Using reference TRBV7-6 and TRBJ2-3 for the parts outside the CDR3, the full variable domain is GAGVSQSPRYKVTKRGQDVALRCDPISGHVSLYWYRQALGQGPEFLTYFNYEAQQDKSGLPNDRFSAERPEGSISTLTIQRTEQRDSAMYRCASSRTGGLTDTQYFGPGTRLTVL.

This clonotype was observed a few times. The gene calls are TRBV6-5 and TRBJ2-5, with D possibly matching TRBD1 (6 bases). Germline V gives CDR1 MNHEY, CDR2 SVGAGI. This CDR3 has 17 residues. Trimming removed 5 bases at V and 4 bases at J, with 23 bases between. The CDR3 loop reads CASSQPRGPRGRETQYF. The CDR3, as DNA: TGTGCCAGCAGTCAACCGCGAGGGCCGAGGGGGAGAGAGACCCAGTACTTC.

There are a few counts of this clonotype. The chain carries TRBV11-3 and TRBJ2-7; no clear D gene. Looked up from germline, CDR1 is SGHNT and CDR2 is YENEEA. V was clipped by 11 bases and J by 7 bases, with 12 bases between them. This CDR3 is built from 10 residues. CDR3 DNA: TGTGCCGGAAAAACGGGTGAGCAGTACGTC. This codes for CAGKTGEQYV.

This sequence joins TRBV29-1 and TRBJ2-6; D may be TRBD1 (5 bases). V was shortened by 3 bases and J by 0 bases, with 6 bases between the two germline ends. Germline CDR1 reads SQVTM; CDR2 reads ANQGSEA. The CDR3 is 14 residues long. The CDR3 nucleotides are TGCAGCGTTGATGGACACTCTGGGGCCAACGTCCTGACTTTC. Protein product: CSVDGHSGANVLTF.

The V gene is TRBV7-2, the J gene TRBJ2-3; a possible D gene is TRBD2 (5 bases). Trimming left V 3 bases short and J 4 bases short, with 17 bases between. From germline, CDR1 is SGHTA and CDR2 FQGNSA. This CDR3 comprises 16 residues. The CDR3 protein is CASSFPHRSGADTQYF. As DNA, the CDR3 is TGTGCCAGCAGCTTCCCCCATCGATCCGGGGCAGATACGCAGTATTTT.

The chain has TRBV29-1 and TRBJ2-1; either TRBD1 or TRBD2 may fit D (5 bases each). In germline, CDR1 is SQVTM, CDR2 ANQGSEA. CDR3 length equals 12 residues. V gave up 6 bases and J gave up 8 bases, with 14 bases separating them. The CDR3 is CSVLHWDDEQFF. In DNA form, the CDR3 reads TGCAGCGTCCTCCACTGGGACGATGAGCAGTTCTTC.